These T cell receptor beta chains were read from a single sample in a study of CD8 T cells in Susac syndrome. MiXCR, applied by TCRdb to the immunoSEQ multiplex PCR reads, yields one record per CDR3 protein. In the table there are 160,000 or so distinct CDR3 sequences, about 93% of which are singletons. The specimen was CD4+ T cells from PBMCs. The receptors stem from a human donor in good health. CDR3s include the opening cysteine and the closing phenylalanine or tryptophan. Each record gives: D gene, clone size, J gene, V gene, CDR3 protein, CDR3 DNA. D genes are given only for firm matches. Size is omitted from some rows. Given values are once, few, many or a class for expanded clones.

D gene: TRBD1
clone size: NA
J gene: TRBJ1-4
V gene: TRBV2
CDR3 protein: CASSDRGKTNEKLFF
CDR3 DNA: TGTGCCAGCAGTGACAGGGGGAAGACTAATGAAAAACTGTTTTTT

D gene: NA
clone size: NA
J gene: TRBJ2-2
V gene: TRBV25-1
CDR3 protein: CATLSGVTGELFF
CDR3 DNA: TGTGCCACCCTATCGGGGGTAACCGGGGAGCTGTTTTTT

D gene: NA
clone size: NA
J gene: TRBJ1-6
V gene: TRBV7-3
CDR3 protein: CASSSTGNSPLHF
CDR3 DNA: TGTGCCAGCAGCTCAACAGGGAATTCACCCCTCCACTTT

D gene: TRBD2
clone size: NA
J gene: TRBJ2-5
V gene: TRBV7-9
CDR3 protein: CASSLAVSGRAETQYF
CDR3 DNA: TGTGCCAGCAGCTTAGCGGTCTCGGGGAGGGCAGAGACCCAGTACTTC

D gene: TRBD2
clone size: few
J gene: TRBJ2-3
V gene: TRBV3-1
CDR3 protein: CASSQDSAGGYTDTQYF
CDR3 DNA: TGTGCCAGCAGCCAAGATTCCGCGGGGGGCTACACAGATACGCAGTATTTT

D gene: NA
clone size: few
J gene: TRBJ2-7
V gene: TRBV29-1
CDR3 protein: CSVYEQYF
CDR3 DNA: TGCAGCGTATACGAGCAGTACTTC

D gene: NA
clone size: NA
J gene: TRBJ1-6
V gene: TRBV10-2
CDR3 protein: CASSLKRTGKGPNSPLHF
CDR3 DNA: TGCGCCAGCAGCCTGAAAAGGACGGGAAAGGGACCAAATTCACCCCTCCACTTT

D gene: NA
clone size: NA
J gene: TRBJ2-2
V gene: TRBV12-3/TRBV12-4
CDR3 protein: CASSLRNTGELFF
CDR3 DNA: TGTGCCAGCAGTTTAAGGAACACCGGGGAGCTGTTTTTT

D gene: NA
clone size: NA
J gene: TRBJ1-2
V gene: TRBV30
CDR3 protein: CAWSGVGYTF
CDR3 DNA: TGTGCCTGGAGTGGGGTCGGCTACACCTTC

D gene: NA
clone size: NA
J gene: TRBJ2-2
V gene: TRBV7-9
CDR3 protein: CASPGFGTGELFF
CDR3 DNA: TGTGCCAGCCCAGGGTTTGGCACCGGGGAGCTGTTTTTT

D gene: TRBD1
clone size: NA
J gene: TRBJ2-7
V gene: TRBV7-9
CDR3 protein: CASSRTGVDEQYF
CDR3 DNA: TGTGCCAGCAGCAGGACAGGCGTCGACGAGCAGTACTTC

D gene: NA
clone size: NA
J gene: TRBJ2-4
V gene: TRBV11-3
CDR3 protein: CASSNSRGTQYF
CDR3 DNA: TGTGCCAGCAGCAATTCCCGGGGGACTCAGTACTTC

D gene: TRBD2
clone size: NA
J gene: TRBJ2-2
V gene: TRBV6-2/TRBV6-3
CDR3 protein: CASSYSRRGGLSAGELFF
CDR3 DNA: TGTGCCAGCAGTTACTCGCGGCGGGGGGGCTTGAGCGCCGGGGAGCTGTTTTTT

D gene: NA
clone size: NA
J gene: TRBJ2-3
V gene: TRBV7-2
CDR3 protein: CASSPQVGFTDTQYF
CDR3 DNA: TGTGCCAGCAGCCCGCAAGTGGGATTTACAGATACGCAGTATTTT

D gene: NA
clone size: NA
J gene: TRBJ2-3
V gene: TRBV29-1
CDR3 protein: CSVVSTGDTQYF
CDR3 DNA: TGCAGCGTTGTTTCTACGGGGGATACGCAGTATTTT

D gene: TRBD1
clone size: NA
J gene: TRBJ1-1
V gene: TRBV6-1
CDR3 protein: CASGTNRGGVLGEAFF
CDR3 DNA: TGTGCCAGCGGCACTAACAGGGGAGGGGTTCTTGGTGAAGCTTTCTTT

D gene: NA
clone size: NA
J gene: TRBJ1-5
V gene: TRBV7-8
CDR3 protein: CASTSEGGNVDQPQHF
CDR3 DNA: TGTGCCAGCACCTCGGAGGGAGGCAACGTCGATCAGCCCCAGCATTTT

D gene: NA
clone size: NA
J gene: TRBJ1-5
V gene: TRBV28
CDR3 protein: CASSPGQTREPQHF
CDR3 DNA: TGTGCCAGCAGTCCAGGACAGACCAGGGAGCCCCAGCATTTT

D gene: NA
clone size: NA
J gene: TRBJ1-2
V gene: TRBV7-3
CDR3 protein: CASSFGGAGINGYTF
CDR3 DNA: TGTGCCAGCAGCTTCGGAGGGGCCGGGATTAATGGCTACACCTTC

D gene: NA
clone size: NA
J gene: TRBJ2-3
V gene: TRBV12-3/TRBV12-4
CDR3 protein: CASSALSDTQYF
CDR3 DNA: TGTGCCAGCAGTGCCCTTTCAGATACGCAGTATTTT

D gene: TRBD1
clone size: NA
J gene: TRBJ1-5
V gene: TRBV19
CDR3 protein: CASRDRGNGNQPQHF
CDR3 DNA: TGTGCCAGTAGGGACAGGGGCAACGGCAATCAGCCCCAGCATTTT

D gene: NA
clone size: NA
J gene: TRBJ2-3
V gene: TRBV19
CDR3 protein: CASTGPADTQYF
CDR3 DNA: TGTGCCAGTACGGGACCGGCGGATACGCAGTATTTT